These 4 T cell receptor beta chains were all obtained from the same sample, sequenced in a study of blood T cell repertoires in COVID-19. Assay used: immunoSEQ multiplex PCR; TCRdb lists only in-frame clones, some missing. The table includes about 35,000 clones, around 90% detected once. The specimen was peripheral blood. The receptors were gathered from a human donor in a cohort sampled during active COVID-19.

This chain links TRBV6-2 or TRBV6-3 with TRBJ1-2; D call uncertain. V was shortened by 2 bases and J by 4 bases, with 17 bases between the two germline ends. The CDR3 is 16 residues long. Germline CDR1 MNHEY, CDR2 SVGEGT. In nucleotides, the CDR3 is TGTGCCAGCAGTTACCTCCGTGGGGAAGGAGGCTATGGCTACACCTTC. This codes for CASSYLRGEGGYGYTF.

This chain joins TRBV7-9 and TRBJ2-6; no definite D call. The ends were cut back, 11 bases at V and 3 bases at J, with 17 bases in the middle. CDR1 is SEHNR, CDR2 FQNEAQ, per germline (reference sequence). The CDR3 is 15 amino acids. The CDR3 nucleotides read TGTGCCTTATTCCCTCCGACGGGTGGGGCCAACGTCCTGACTTTC. It codes for CALFPPTGGANVLTF.

The chain combines TRBV19 with TRBJ2-2, with a weak D call TRBD2 (5 bases). V lost 5 bases and J 0 bases, leaving 7 bases between the germline ends. The length of the CDR3 is 14 residues. CDR1 and CDR2 (germline): LNHDA, SQIVND (reference sequence). CDR3 nucleotide sequence: TGTGCCAGTAGTGGACTCTCGAACACCGGGGAGCTGTTTTTT. Encoded protein: CASSGLSNTGELFF.

This rearrangement joins TRBV2 to TRBJ2-5, with D possibly being TRBD1 (6 bases). V was pared by 4 bases and J by 6 bases, with 15 bases between. This CDR3 region has 14 residues. CDR1 SNHLY and CDR2 FYNNEI come from the germline V gene. The CDR3 loop is CASSVTQGKKTQYF. The CDR3 DNA is TGTGCCAGCAGTGTAACACAGGGTAAAAAGACCCAGTACTTC.